The 18 T cell receptor beta chains below were found in one sample sequenced in a study of Ad26.COV2.S vaccination and SARS-CoV-2 variants (dated by TCRdb to about 2021). Receptor amplification or capture employed the immunoSEQ multiplex PCR assay. The immuneACCESS repertoire file appears here via TCRdb, limited to in-frame rearrangements. These files lack a portion of the clones; in checked studies, under half of the deficit traces to unresolved V genes, and the cause of the others is not known. The sample has around 450,000 clones on record, about 88% of them singletons. 1.7% of the sample is taken by the ten largest. The sample's treatment or condition label, in plain terms: some 20 received Ad26.COV2.S at low or high dose, single or two shots; 5 received placebo; per-sample allocation not given. Repertoires of vaccine and placebo recipients were sequenced from samples collected on day 63 after the first injection.

This sample comprised peripheral blood, obtained in a trial of Ad26.COV2.S vaccine versus placebo. All receptors derive from a person aged 18-65 years who received the Ad26.COV2.S COVID-19 vaccine or a placebo.

This clone was seen a handful of times. This chain links TRBV10-3 with TRBJ1-2; 8 bases match TRBD1. The CDR3 is 14 residues long. The V gene end was trimmed by 0 bases and the J gene end by 6 bases; junction bases not matched to a gene: 3. Germline V gene data show CDR1 as ENHRY and CDR2 as SYGVKD. DNA for the CDR3: TGTGCCATCAGTGAGTCGCAGGGGGCGGATGGCTACACCTTC. The encoded protein is CAISESQGADGYTF.

This clone was recorded only once. This chain connects TRBV2 to TRBJ2-7, with 10 bases matching TRBD2. This CDR3 has 18 amino acids. Germline-derived CDR1 and CDR2 are SNHLY and FYNNEI. Trimming at V came to 6 bases and at J to 4 bases, leaving 18 bases not matched to a gene. Here the CDR3 reads CASRDRSKPSGRGYEQYF. The CDR3 DNA reads TGTGCCAGCAGGGACAGATCGAAGCCTAGCGGGAGAGGGTACGAGCAGTACTTC.

The gene calls are TRBV5-1 and TRBJ1-1; 9 bases agree with TRBD1. The CDR3 runs 13 residues. From germline, CDR1 is SGHRS and CDR2 YFSETQ. The ends lost 4 bases at V and 7 bases at J; junction bases unmatched: 5. The CDR3 loop reads CASSKWTGDEAFF. For the CDR3, the DNA is TGCGCCAGCAGCAAGTGGACAGGGGATGAAGCTTTCTTT.

The gene calls are TRBV2 and TRBJ2-3, with unresolved D. Germline V lookup: CDR1 SNHLY, CDR2 FYNNEI. Trimming took 6 bases from V and 8 from J, leaving 9 bases between them. This CDR3 spans 11 amino acids. The CDR3 region is CASSRSLTQYF. The CDR3 coding sequence is TGTGCCAGCAGCCGTTCCCTTACGCAGTATTTT. The complete variable domain, with remaining parts taken from reference TRBV2 and TRBJ2-3, reads EPEVTQTPSHQVTQMGQEVILRCVPISNHLYFYWYRQILGQKVEFLVSFYNNEISEKSEIFDDQFSVERPDGSNFTLKIRSTKLEDSAMYFCASSRSLTQYFGPGTRLTVL.

This rearrangement joins TRBV5-1 to TRBJ1-6; D gene ambiguous. The CDR3 loop spans 15 amino acids. V dropped 4 bases and J dropped 5 bases, with 13 bases sitting between them. CDR1 and CDR2 (germline): SGHRS, YFSETQ. This CDR3 reads CASSPGRAHNSPLHF. The CDR3 DNA is TGCGCCAGCAGCCCCGGACGGGCCCATAATTCACCCCTCCACTTT.

V usage is TRBV27 and J usage is TRBJ2-7; TRBD2 matches at 13 bases. Germline loops: CDR1 MNHEY, CDR2 SMNVEV (reference sequence). The CDR3 covers 15 residues. V shed 3 bases, J shed 5 bases, and the junction held 4 bases outside the gene matches. DNA for the CDR3: TGTGCCAGCAGTTTGACTAGCGGGAGGCCCCACGAGCAGTACTTC. Its translation is CASSLTSGRPHEQYF.

This clone was seen a few times. The rearrangement joins TRBV4-1 to TRBJ2-1; D call uncertain. V was pared by 4 bases and J by 3 bases, with 10 bases between. Germline CDR1 MGHRA, CDR2 YSYEKL. The CDR3 totals 14 residues. The CDR3 region is CASSPYRNYNEQFF. CDR3 DNA sequence: TGCGCCAGCAGCCCCTACAGAAACTACAATGAGCAGTTCTTC.

The rearrangement links TRBV12-3 or TRBV12-4 to TRBJ1-1; no clear D gene. This CDR3 comprises 13 residues. The germline V and J ends were trimmed by 5 bases and 1 base, with 8 bases remaining between them. CDR3 nucleotide sequence: TGTGCCAGCAGTCTAGGATGGAACACTGAAGCTTTCTTT. It translates to CASSLGWNTEAFF.

V is TRBV9 and J is TRBJ2-1; D is perhaps TRBD2 (5 bases). There are 12 residues in the CDR3. V was pared by 3 bases and J by 13 bases, with 14 bases between. The germline V gene has CDR1 SGDLS and CDR2 YYNGEE. CDR3 region: CASSGTPPGQFF. The DNA for the CDR3 is TGTGCCAGCAGCGGAACCCCGCCGGGACAGTTCTTC.

This clone was recorded a few times. The chain joins TRBV27 to TRBJ2-7; D remains ambiguous. The CDR3 consists of 14 residues. CDR1 is MNHEY and CDR2 is SMNVEV in the germline V gene (reference sequence). Trimming shortened V by 5 bases and J by 0 bases, and 11 bases separated the two germline ends. CDR3: CASSPELSSYEQYF. CDR3 in DNA: TGTGCCAGCAGTCCGGAGCTAAGCTCCTACGAGCAGTACTTC.

The genes are TRBV5-1 and TRBJ1-3, with D unclear. V shed 0 bases and J shed 2 bases, with 9 bases lying between them. The CDR3 totals 15 residues. Germline CDR1 is SGHRS and CDR2 is YFSETQ. The CDR3 DNA sequence: TGCGCCAGCAGCTTGGTGGAGGGAGCTGGAAACACCATATATTTT. Residues: CASSLVEGAGNTIYF.

The chain employs TRBV6-6 and TRBJ1-6; D is possibly TRBD1 (5 bases). This CDR3 has 16 residues. V shed 6 bases and J shed 8 bases, with 20 bases lying between them. Germline V CDR1 and CDR2: MNHNY, SVGAGI (reference sequence). CDR3: CASSQGANREDSPLHF. DNA for the CDR3: TGTGCCAGCAGCCAAGGGGCCAACCGAGAGGATTCACCCCTCCACTTT.

V usage is TRBV9 and J usage is TRBJ1-1, with 7 bases lining up with TRBD1. CDR1 and CDR2 from the germline V gene are SGDLS and YYNGEE. There are 13 residues in the CDR3. V was clipped by 3 bases and J by 6 bases; unmatched bases: 5. DNA of the CDR3: TGTGCCAGCAGCGCCACAGGGGTGGCTGAAGCTTTCTTT. Translating it yields CASSATGVAEAFF.

The chain has TRBV28 and TRBJ1-3; D possibly corresponds to TRBD1 (6 bases). The germline V gene has CDR1 MDHEN and CDR2 SYDVKM. CDR3 length equals 17 residues. Trimming took 3 bases from V and 2 from J, leaving 17 bases between them. Here the CDR3 DNA reads TGTGCCAGCAGTTTCCCCGGAGGGGGGTTCACTGGAAACACCATATATTTT. Residues: CASSFPGGGFTGNTIYF. Together with reference TRBV28 and TRBJ1-3, the CDR3 gives the full variable domain: DVKVTQSSRYLVKRTGEKVFLECVQDMDHENMFWYRQDPGLGLRLIYFSYDVKMKEKGDIPEGYSVSREKKERFSLILESASTNQTSMYLCASSFPGGGFTGNTIYFGEGSWLTVV.

The chain carries TRBV5-1 and TRBJ2-3; 8 bases align to TRBD1. This CDR3 is built from 18 residues. The trim removed 3 bases at V and 0 bases at J, leaving 12 bases unmatched. Germline CDR1 reads SGHRS; CDR2 reads YFSETQ. The CDR3 is CASSSRQGITSSTDTQYF. CDR3 DNA: TGCGCCAGCAGCTCCCGACAGGGGATTACTTCTAGCACAGATACGCAGTATTTT. The full variable domain, in which reference TRBV5-1 and TRBJ2-3 provide the parts outside the CDR3, is KAGVTQTPRYLIKTRGQQVTLSCSPISGHRSVSWYQQTPGQGLQFLFEYFSETQRNKGNFPGRFSGRQFSNSRSEMNVSTLELGDSALYLCASSSRQGITSSTDTQYFGPGTRLTVL.

The chain employs TRBV5-1 and TRBJ2-5; 9 nucleotides align to TRBD1. In germline, CDR1 is SGHRS, CDR2 YFSETQ. Germline trimming cut 0 bases from V and 5 bases from J; bases unmatched to any gene: 5. The CDR3 contains 15 residues. CDR3 coding DNA: TGCGCCAGCAGCTTGGCGGGGACAGGGAGCGAGACCCAGTACTTC. It yields the protein CASSLAGTGSETQYF.

The V call is TRBV3-1 (or the pseudogene TRBV3-2), the J call TRBJ2-1, with D tentatively TRBD1 (6 bases). Germline values: CDR1 LGHDT, CDR2 YNNKEL (reference sequence). There are 14 residues in the CDR3. V shed 0 bases and J shed 13 bases, with 16 bases lying between them. CDR3 bases: TGTGCCAGCAGCCAAGATCCCGTACAGGGAAATCAGTTCTTC. Amino acid sequence: CASSQDPVQGNQFF.

This rearrangement joins TRBV7-2 to TRBJ2-7; no definite D call. Looked up from germline, CDR1 is SGHTA and CDR2 is FQGNSA. This CDR3 comprises 15 residues. V lost 3 bases to trimming and J lost 2 bases, with 14 bases between them. CDR3 DNA: TGTGCCAGCAGCTTTGCACTCACAACCACCTACGAGCAGTACTTC. As protein: CASSFALTTTYEQYF.